Listed below are T cell receptor beta chains from one sample, sequenced in a study of CD8+ T cells in alopecia areata. Profiled with immunoSEQ multiplex PCR; TCRdb holds only in-frame clones, not every one. The sample yields approximately 150,000 clones, less than 80% seen once. Sequencing used CD4+ T cells sorted from blood, obtained at week 24, from a patient treated with tofacitinib. The receptors were gathered from a human donor with alopecia areata. Both conserved end residues are part of each CDR3. A D gene is named only where the DNA matches it firmly. The size entry is marked missing in some rows and otherwise reads once, few, many or a size class.

J gene: TRBJ2-7; V gene: TRBV27; clone size: .; D gene: TRBD1; CDR3 DNA: TGTGCCAGCAGTTTAGGCACAGGGGGTCAGCAGTACTTC; CDR3 protein: CASSLGTGGQQYF
J gene: TRBJ1-4; V gene: TRBV13; clone size: .; D gene: TRBD1; CDR3 DNA: TGTGCCAGCAGCCTCAGATCGACAGGGGTTAGCGGTGAAAAACTGTTTTTT; CDR3 protein: CASSLRSTGVSGEKLFF
J gene: TRBJ2-4; V gene: TRBV25-1; clone size: .; D gene: .; CDR3 DNA: TGTGCCAGCAGTGAATTGTCAGCAAACATTCAGTACTTC; CDR3 protein: CASSELSANIQYF
J gene: TRBJ1-4; V gene: TRBV25-1; clone size: .; D gene: TRBD1; CDR3 DNA: TGTGCCAGCAGTCCATCAGGGGGCCATGAAAAACTGTTTTTT; CDR3 protein: CASSPSGGHEKLFF
J gene: TRBJ1-6; V gene: TRBV27; clone size: few; D gene: TRBD1; CDR3 DNA: TGTGCCAGCAGACGGACAGGGGGAGCAAATAATTCACCCCTCCACTTT; CDR3 protein: CASRRTGGANNSPLHF
J gene: TRBJ1-2; V gene: TRBV30; clone size: .; D gene: TRBD1; CDR3 DNA: TGTGCCTGGAGTGTACAGGGGGCAACTCCCTATGGCTACACCTTC; CDR3 protein: CAWSVQGATPYGYTF
J gene: TRBJ1-6; V gene: TRBV7-9; clone size: .; D gene: .; CDR3 DNA: TGTGCCAGCAGCCCAGGGTCCAATTCACCCCTCCACTTT; CDR3 protein: CASSPGSNSPLHF
J gene: TRBJ1-5; V gene: TRBV30; clone size: .; D gene: TRBD1; CDR3 DNA: TGTGCCTGGAGTCAGGGGGTTAGTCAGCCCCAGCATTTT; CDR3 protein: CAWSQGVSQPQHF
J gene: TRBJ2-1; V gene: TRBV6-5; clone size: .; D gene: TRBD1; CDR3 DNA: TGTGCCAGCTATGCGACAGGGGGCTATGAGCAGTTCTTC; CDR3 protein: CASYATGGYEQFF
J gene: TRBJ2-2; V gene: TRBV7-9; clone size: .; D gene: TRBD1; CDR3 DNA: TGTGCCAACGACAGGGGGCTTACCGGGGAGCTGTTTTTT; CDR3 protein: CANDRGLTGELFF
J gene: TRBJ2-3; V gene: TRBV19; clone size: .; D gene: .; CDR3 DNA: TGTGCCAGTAAGAGGGCAGATACGCAGTATTTT; CDR3 protein: CASKRADTQYF
J gene: TRBJ2-7; V gene: TRBV6-6; clone size: .; D gene: .; CDR3 DNA: TGTGCCAGCAGTTACCGCGACTACGAGCAGTACTTC; CDR3 protein: CASSYRDYEQYF
J gene: TRBJ1-2; V gene: TRBV29-1; clone size: few; D gene: .; CDR3 DNA: TGCAGCGTTCGGGACGATAACTATGGCTACACCTTC; CDR3 protein: CSVRDDNYGYTF
J gene: TRBJ2-3; V gene: TRBV7-9; clone size: .; D gene: TRBD2; CDR3 DNA: TGTGCCAGCAGCCGGACTAGTAGCACAGATACGCAGTATTTT; CDR3 protein: CASSRTSSTDTQYF
J gene: TRBJ1-4; V gene: TRBV2; clone size: .; D gene: .; CDR3 DNA: TGTGCCAGCACTTTTGGTCCGGCGGATGAAAAACTGTTTTTT; CDR3 protein: CASTFGPADEKLFF
J gene: TRBJ2-1; V gene: TRBV30; clone size: .; D gene: TRBD1; CDR3 DNA: TGTGCCTGGAGTGTACCCGCCGGGACAGTTTACAATGAGCAGTTCTTC; CDR3 protein: CAWSVPAGTVYNEQFF
J gene: TRBJ1-6; V gene: TRBV6-5; clone size: .; D gene: TRBD1; CDR3 DNA: TGTGCCAGCAGTCAGACAGGGGGCCAGAATTCACCCCTCCACTTT; CDR3 protein: CASSQTGGQNSPLHF
J gene: TRBJ1-1; V gene: TRBV5-6; clone size: .; D gene: .; CDR3 DNA: TGTGCCAGCAGAGCGGCAGCCAACACTGAAGCTTTCTTT; CDR3 protein: CASRAAANTEAFF
J gene: TRBJ1-2; V gene: TRBV30; clone size: once; D gene: TRBD1; CDR3 DNA: TGTGCCTGGAGTGGACAGGGGTTCTATGGCTACACCTTC; CDR3 protein: CAWSGQGFYGYTF
J gene: TRBJ2-7; V gene: TRBV20-1; clone size: .; D gene: TRBD2; CDR3 DNA: TGCAGTGCTAGAGTCGGGAGGCAGCAGTACTTC; CDR3 protein: CSARVGRQQYF
J gene: TRBJ2-7; V gene: TRBV6-5; clone size: .; D gene: .; CDR3 DNA: TGTGCCAGCAGTTACGCGGGACAGCGATCCTACGAGCAGTACTTC; CDR3 protein: CASSYAGQRSYEQYF
J gene: TRBJ2-7; V gene: TRBV30; clone size: .; D gene: .; CDR3 DNA: TGTGCCTGGAGTGTCTCTAGCCTATACGAGCAGTACTTC; CDR3 protein: CAWSVSSLYEQYF
J gene: TRBJ2-3; V gene: TRBV29-1; clone size: .; D gene: .; CDR3 DNA: TGCAGCGTTGGACTTCAAGCCACAGATACGCAGTATTTT; CDR3 protein: CSVGLQATDTQYF
J gene: TRBJ2-2; V gene: TRBV5-1; clone size: few; D gene: .; CDR3 DNA: TGCGCCAGCAGCGCATCCACCGGGGAGCTGTTTTTT; CDR3 protein: CASSASTGELFF
J gene: TRBJ2-7; V gene: TRBV5-1; clone size: .; D gene: TRBD1; CDR3 DNA: TGCGCCAGCAGCAAATCCGGGACAGAGTACGAGCAGTACTTC; CDR3 protein: CASSKSGTEYEQYF
J gene: TRBJ2-3; V gene: TRBV25-1; clone size: .; D gene: .; CDR3 DNA: TGTGCCAGCAGTGAATATCGGGGTGGGAGCACAGATACGCAGTATTTT; CDR3 protein: CASSEYRGGSTDTQYF
J gene: TRBJ2-3; V gene: TRBV30; clone size: .; D gene: .; CDR3 DNA: TGTGCCGGACCGAGGGTCTATAGCACAGATACGCAGTATTTT; CDR3 protein: CAGPRVYSTDTQYF
J gene: TRBJ1-1; V gene: TRBV18; clone size: .; D gene: TRBD1; CDR3 DNA: TGTGCCAGCTCAACCGGGACAGACTTCAAAGCTTTCTTT; CDR3 protein: CASSTGTDFKAFF
J gene: TRBJ2-5; V gene: TRBV27; clone size: few; D gene: TRBD1; CDR3 DNA: TGTGCCAGCAGTTTAGGCAGGGGGGAGACCCAGTACTTC; CDR3 protein: CASSLGRGETQYF
J gene: TRBJ2-7; V gene: TRBV30; clone size: .; D gene: .; CDR3 DNA: TGTGCCTGGAGGAACACCGGGGCGTACGAGCAGTACTTC; CDR3 protein: CAWRNTGAYEQYF
J gene: TRBJ2-7; V gene: TRBV29-1; clone size: .; D gene: .; CDR3 DNA: TGCAGCGTTCGTGGCAGCCACTACGAGCAGTACTTC; CDR3 protein: CSVRGSHYEQYF
J gene: TRBJ1-6; V gene: TRBV7-3; clone size: .; D gene: .; CDR3 DNA: TGTGCCAGCAGCTCCCAAGGTCGCGGGACGGGCTCACCCCTCCACTTT; CDR3 protein: CASSSQGRGTGSPLHF
J gene: TRBJ2-3; V gene: TRBV11-2; clone size: few; D gene: .; CDR3 DNA: TGTGCCAGCACCCGGGCAGAAACTCCCCTCGACACAGATACGCAGTATTTT; CDR3 protein: CASTRAETPLDTDTQYF
J gene: TRBJ2-7; V gene: TRBV9; clone size: .; D gene: TRBD2; CDR3 DNA: TGTGCCAGCAGCGTAGCTACGTCCAGGGAGGGCGAGCAGTACTTC; CDR3 protein: CASSVATSREGEQYF
J gene: TRBJ2-3; V gene: TRBV6-5; clone size: .; D gene: .; CDR3 DNA: TGTGCCAGCAGTGCTTTGACAGAGGCAGATACGCAGTATTTT; CDR3 protein: CASSALTEADTQYF
J gene: TRBJ2-7; V gene: TRBV29-1; clone size: .; D gene: .; CDR3 DNA: TGCAGCGTTGTTCCCCGCAGCGATTCGTCTGGATACGAGCAGTACTTC; CDR3 protein: CSVVPRSDSSGYEQYF
J gene: TRBJ2-2; V gene: TRBV10-3; clone size: .; D gene: .; CDR3 DNA: TGTGCCATCGGGAAGGACACCGGGGAGCTGTTTTTT; CDR3 protein: CAIGKDTGELFF
J gene: TRBJ1-6; V gene: TRBV4-1; clone size: .; D gene: .; CDR3 DNA: TGCGCCAGCAGCCAAGGGGTCGATTCACCCCTCCACTTT; CDR3 protein: CASSQGVDSPLHF
J gene: TRBJ1-5; V gene: TRBV6-5; clone size: .; D gene: TRBD1; CDR3 DNA: TGTGCCAGCAGCAAAGACAGGGGTTCTCAGCCCCAGCATTTT; CDR3 protein: CASSKDRGSQPQHF
J gene: TRBJ1-1; V gene: TRBV28; clone size: .; D gene: TRBD1; CDR3 DNA: TGTGCCAGCAGTTTATACGGGACAGGGTCTACTGAAGCTTTCTTT; CDR3 protein: CASSLYGTGSTEAFF
J gene: TRBJ1-6; V gene: TRBV5-1; clone size: .; D gene: .; CDR3 DNA: TGCGCCAGCAGCTCCAGGGACGATTCACCCCTCCACTTT; CDR3 protein: CASSSRDDSPLHF
J gene: TRBJ2-2; V gene: TRBV2; clone size: .; D gene: .; CDR3 DNA: TGTGCCAGCCAGAGGGGAGAAACCGGGGAGCTGTTTTTT; CDR3 protein: CASQRGETGELFF
J gene: TRBJ2-2; V gene: TRBV4-1; clone size: few; D gene: .; CDR3 DNA: TGCGCCAGCAGCCAAGTTGGCCTTCGGTCCTCCGGGGAGCTGTTTTTT; CDR3 protein: CASSQVGLRSSGELFF
J gene: TRBJ2-7; V gene: TRBV19; clone size: few; D gene: .; CDR3 DNA: TGTGCCAGTAGTATACGGGGCAACTCCTACGAGCAGTACTTC; CDR3 protein: CASSIRGNSYEQYF
J gene: TRBJ2-1; V gene: TRBV2; clone size: .; D gene: TRBD2; CDR3 DNA: TGTGCCCTGGGGACTAGGAGATTGGGCGTGACGAATGAGCAGTTCTTC; CDR3 protein: CALGTRRLGVTNEQFF
J gene: TRBJ2-5; V gene: TRBV29-1; clone size: .; D gene: .; CDR3 DNA: TGCAGCGTTTTCTCTTTCCAAGAGACCCAGTACTTC; CDR3 protein: CSVFSFQETQYF
J gene: TRBJ1-4; V gene: TRBV5-1; clone size: .; D gene: .; CDR3 DNA: TGCGCCAGCAGCTTGGCACGGCAGGGTCATGAAAAACTGTTTTTT; CDR3 protein: CASSLARQGHEKLFF
J gene: TRBJ1-1; V gene: TRBV6-6; clone size: once; D gene: .; CDR3 DNA: TGTGCCAGCAGTTACTCGCGGGGGGGCACTGAAGCTTTCTTT; CDR3 protein: CASSYSRGGTEAFF
J gene: TRBJ1-6; V gene: TRBV9; clone size: .; D gene: TRBD1; CDR3 DNA: TGTGCCAGCAGCATCCGGGACAGATCCTCCTATAATTCACCCCTCCACTTT; CDR3 protein: CASSIRDRSSYNSPLHF
J gene: TRBJ2-4; V gene: TRBV18; clone size: .; D gene: TRBD1; CDR3 DNA: TGTGCCAGCTCACCAAAGACAGGGGGCTCAGCCAAAAACATTCAGTACTTC; CDR3 protein: CASSPKTGGSAKNIQYF
J gene: TRBJ2-2; V gene: TRBV11-2; clone size: .; D gene: TRBD1; CDR3 DNA: TGTGCCAGCAGCAATGACAGGGCCGGGGAGCTGTTTTTT; CDR3 protein: CASSNDRAGELFF
J gene: TRBJ2-3; V gene: TRBV29-1; clone size: .; D gene: .; CDR3 DNA: TGCAGCGTTGTGTACAGGGCGGTAGATACGCAGTATTTT; CDR3 protein: CSVVYRAVDTQYF
J gene: TRBJ1-4; V gene: TRBV27; clone size: .; D gene: .; CDR3 DNA: TGTGCCAGCAGTTTCGGGGTCCCCTTAAGAGAAAAACTGTTTTTT; CDR3 protein: CASSFGVPLREKLFF
J gene: TRBJ2-7; V gene: TRBV29-1; clone size: .; D gene: .; CDR3 DNA: TGCAGCGTTGAAGCCTCTGGGGGGTCCCCCTACGAGCAGTACTTC; CDR3 protein: CSVEASGGSPYEQYF